The present entry profiles one T cell receptor beta chain with its context. Its antigen is not known. The sample's treatment: about 20 received Ad26.COV2.S at low or high dose, single or two shots; about 5 received placebo; per-sample allocation not given. Sample collection was performed on day 63 after the first vaccine or placebo injection. Recruitment in Boston yielded a donor of adult age, 18-55 years. Ad26.COV2.S expressed prefusion-stabilized spike from the original Wuhan strain. V lost 4 bases and J lost 3, with 14 bases in between. CDR1 LNHDA and CDR2 SQIVND come from the germline V gene (reference sequence). This CDR3 has 15 amino acids. Assay: immunoSEQ multiplex PCR; the TCRdb copy retains only in-frame clones and omits some. The sample has more than 400,000 clones, about nine tenths seen once. The record originates from a study of Ad26.COV2.S vaccination and SARS-CoV-2 variants. Overall study findings and caveats: In vaccinated individuals, spike-specific CD8+ and CD4+ T cell responses reportedly displayed substantial breadth.

This chain connects TRBV19 to TRBJ2-3, with a possible D match to TRBD2 (5 bases). The source was peripheral blood, collected in a trial of Ad26.COV2.S vaccine versus placebo. This clonotype originated in a person aged 18 to 65 who received the Ad26.COV2.S COVID-19 vaccine or a placebo. CDR3 in amino acids: CASSNGPGGTDTQYF. Written as DNA, the CDR3 is TGTGCCAGTAGTAATGGCCCTGGAGGAACAGATACGCAGTATTTT. Filled out from reference TRBV19 and TRBJ2-3, the complete variable domain reads DGGITQSPKYLFRKEGQNVTLSCEQNLNHDAMYWYRQDPGQGLRLIYYSQIVNDFQKGDIAEGYSVSREKKESFPLTVTSAQKNPTAFYLCASSNGPGGTDTQYFGPGTRLTVL.